This T cell receptor (beta chain) was observed in a study of beta chain features in type 1 diabetes. CD4+ naive, central memory, regulatory and stem cell-like memory cells were sorted via CD45RO/CCR7/CD25/CD127/CD95/CD27. The authors reverse transcribed all of the isolated RNA, so sequencing captured expressed TCRB transcripts. Some clones are missing from TCRdb's copy, which holds only in-frame ones; the method was immunoSEQ multiplex PCR. The table shows about 150,000 clones, with over 9.5% occurring only once. V was shortened by 5 bases and J by 2 bases, with 10 bases between the two germline ends. The CDR3 length is 13 residues. In germline, CDR1 is MNHEY, CDR2 SVGAGI.

Sequencing was done on a sample of naive CD4+ T cells from blood. This clonotype was obtained from a young man in good health. V is TRBV6-5 and J is TRBJ2-7; D is unclear. CDR3: CASSLQNTYEQYF. CDR3 bases: TGTGCCAGCAGTCTACAGAATACCTACGAGCAGTACTTC.